One sample yielded the 9 T cell receptor beta chains listed below, sequenced in a study of CD8 T cells in Susac syndrome. It was with random hexamers that roughly 0.5 to 1 ug RNA was reverse transcribed. TCRdb passed the immunoSEQ multiplex PCR reads through MiXCR, listing each CDR3 protein once. Here the sample spans about 150,000 distinct CDR3 sequences, about 94% being singletons. The sample taken for sequencing was CD8+ T cells from PBMCs. These receptors were collected from a human donor with multiple sclerosis.

The CDR3 DNA sequence: TGCAGTGCTAGGGGGGGCAGGCCAATCTATGGCTACACCTTC. It specifies CSARGGRPIYGYTF. This sequence joins TRBV20-1 and TRBJ1-2; maybe TRBD1 (6 bases). Trimming cost V 3 bases and J 4 bases, with 15 bases left between them. Germline V gene lookup returns CDR1 DFQATT and CDR2 SNEGSKA (reference sequence). The CDR3 is 14 residues long.

V gene TRBV3-1 combines with J gene TRBJ1-2; the D is unclear. Between the trimmed V and J ends, which lost 0 bases and 7 bases, there was a span of 9 bases. The germline CDR1 and CDR2 sequences are LGHDT and YNNKEL (reference sequence). The CDR3 has 13 residues. The DNA for the CDR3 is TGTGCCAGCAGCCAAGATGGAAGAGCTGGCTACACCTTC. Translating it yields CASSQDGRAGYTF. Together with reference TRBV3-1 and TRBJ1-2, the CDR3 gives the full variable domain: DTAVSQTPKYLVTQMGNDKSIKCEQNLGHDTMYWYKQDSKKFLKIMFSYNNKELIINETVPNRFSPKSPDKAHLNLHINSLELGDSAVYFCASSQDGRAGYTFGSGTRLTVV.

CDR3 in amino acids: CASAIGGVGEAFF. For the CDR3, the DNA is TGTGCCAGCGCCATCGGGGGAGTGGGTGAAGCTTTCTTT. This rearrangement joins TRBV13 to TRBJ1-1; D perhaps matches TRBD1 (5 bases). Germline assignment: CDR1 PRHDT and CDR2 FYEKMQ (reference sequence). V shed 8 bases and J shed 7 bases, with 17 bases lying between them. The CDR3 totals 13 residues.

The chain joins TRBV10-3 to TRBJ2-5; D not resolved. V lost 0 bases and J 5 bases, leaving 4 bases between the germline ends. Looked up from germline, CDR1 is ENHRY and CDR2 is SYGVKD. The length of the CDR3 is 12 residues. This CDR3 reads CAISESMETQYF. The CDR3 nucleotides are TGTGCCATCAGTGAGTCGATGGAGACCCAGTACTTC.

The chain employs TRBV13 and TRBJ2-1; unclear D gene. Germline-derived CDR1 and CDR2 are PRHDT and FYEKMQ (reference sequence). The CDR3 is made up of 14 amino acids. V dropped 4 bases and J dropped 5 bases, with 12 bases sitting between them. The CDR3 DNA follows: TGTGCCAGCAGCTACGCGTCTCTTAACAATGAGCAGTTCTTC. Its translation: CASSYASLNNEQFF.

CDR3 protein: CASSYVRGVRDTQYF. DNA for the CDR3: TGTGCCAGCAGTTACGTACGGGGGGTGAGAGATACGCAGTATTTT. The chain couples TRBV27 to TRBJ2-3, with 7 bases lining up with TRBD2. Germline V gives CDR1 MNHEY, CDR2 SMNVEV (reference sequence). Losses at the gene ends were 4 bases for V and 5 bases for J; bases not matched to a gene: 9. The CDR3 is 15 residues long.

The chain has TRBV30 and TRBJ2-3, with 12 bases matching TRBD2. This CDR3 is built from 14 residues. CDR1 is GTSNPN and CDR2 is SVGIG in the germline V gene (reference sequence). With V trimmed by 5 bases and J by 5 bases, 5 bases remained unmatched. CDR3 coding DNA: TGTGCCTGGCAACTAGCGGGGGGCCTAGATACGCAGTATTTT. Protein: CAWQLAGGLDTQYF.

V is TRBV10-3 and J is TRBJ2-1; 7 bases line up with TRBD2. After removal of 2 bases from V and 6 bases from J, the junction contained 4 bases not matched to a gene. The germline gives CDR1 ENHRY, CDR2 SYGVKD. The CDR3 sequence is 14 residues long. CDR3 DNA sequence: TGTGCCATCAGTGAGACTAGCGTTACCAATGAGCAGTTCTTC. As protein: CAISETSVTNEQFF.

This clonotype was observed once. The chain uses TRBV4-1 and TRBJ2-3; the D gene is possibly TRBD1 (6 bases). Trimming removed 0 bases at V and 4 bases at J, with 14 bases between. Looked up from germline, CDR1 is MGHRA and CDR2 is YSYEKL. This CDR3 is 16 amino acids long. Here the CDR3 reads CASSQDDRIIADTQYF. CDR3 nucleotides: TGCGCCAGCAGCCAAGACGACAGGATCATCGCAGATACGCAGTATTTT.